The source of this T cell receptor beta chain is a study of cytomegalovirus exposure and HLA in healthy donors. Study observations and caveats: The majority of TCR sequences were rare, yet some public TCRs appeared in many donors. Reports credit the classifier with highly specific, highly sensitive diagnosis of cytomegalovirus status. Earlier analysis looked at TCR beta V segments, and most were productive about 87% or about 30% of the time. Cytomegalovirus association was assigned to over 150 TCR beta chains.

The PCR ran on 60 Vbeta and 13 Jbeta primers. Profiled with immunoSEQ multiplex PCR; TCRdb holds only in-frame clones, not every one. The table has 100,000 to 150,000 clones, roughly 8.3% seen once. This clone was seen more than once but under ten times. What it binds is unknown. The specimen sequenced was PBMCs. This TCR derives from a man in his forties in good health and CMV-seronegative.

The CDR3 reads CASSLPGVYYEQYF. Here the CDR3 DNA reads TGCGCCAGCAGCTTACCGGGAGTATACTACGAGCAGTACTTC. The chain uses TRBV5-1 and TRBJ2-7; D may be TRBD2 (6 bases). The CDR3 has 14 residues. Germline V gene lookup returns CDR1 SGHRS and CDR2 YFSETQ. Between the trimmed V and J ends, which lost 2 bases and 3 bases, there was a span of 12 bases.